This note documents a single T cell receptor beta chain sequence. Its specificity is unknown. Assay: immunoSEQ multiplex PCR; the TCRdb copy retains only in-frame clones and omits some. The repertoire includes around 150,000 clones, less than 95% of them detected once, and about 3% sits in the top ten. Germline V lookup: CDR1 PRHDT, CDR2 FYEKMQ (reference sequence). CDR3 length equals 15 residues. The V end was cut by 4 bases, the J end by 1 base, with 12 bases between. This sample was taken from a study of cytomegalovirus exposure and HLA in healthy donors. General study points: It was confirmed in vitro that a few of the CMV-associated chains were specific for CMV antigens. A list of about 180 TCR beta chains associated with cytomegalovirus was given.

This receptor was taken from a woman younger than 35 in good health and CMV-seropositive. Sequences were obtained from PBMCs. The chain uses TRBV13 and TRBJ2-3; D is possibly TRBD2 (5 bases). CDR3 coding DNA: TGTGCCAGCAGCTGGACCTACGGGGGCACAGATACGCAGTATTTT. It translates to CASSWTYGGTDTQYF.